The clone carrying this TCR beta chain has a handful of counts. The source of the sample is a study of HIV-infected patients and healthy controls. 400 to 550 ng RNA was reverse transcribed with alpha and beta constant-region primers. Each of the alpha and beta chains got its own library through chain-specific third strand synthesis with indices. MiXCR, run by TCRdb on the 5' RACE reads, gives a single entry per CDR3 protein. Counted here are about 5,500 distinct CDR3 sequences, about 10% occurring once; the ten biggest clones make up approximately 24%. Roughly three months, about 14 weeks, into antiretroviral therapy, follow-up blood was collected. Whole blood was used without fractionation, so all unsorted peripheral T cells were included. The germline gives CDR1 SEHNR, CDR2 FQNEAQ (reference sequence). The V gene lost 1 base and the J gene lost 4 bases, with 11 bases spanning the gap. The CDR3 runs to 14 residues.

The starting material was blood, obtained during antiretroviral therapy. This TCR came from an adult with HIV infection. The V gene is TRBV7-9, the J gene TRBJ2-7, with D uncertain. In DNA, the CDR3 is TGTGCCAGCAGCTTAGACCCAAACCTATACGAGCAGTACTTC. This sequence encodes CASSLDPNLYEQYF.